The entry that follows covers one T cell receptor beta chain sequence. The antigen remains unidentified. The data stem from a study of shared clonotypes between healthy human individuals. The wider study: Donor composition was a couple of women and a few men, aged 18 to 49. Study observations and caveats: About 5% was the fraction of naive CD4 clonotypes found shared across several donors.

CDR3 length: 16 residues. Germline assignment: CDR1 MNHEY and CDR2 SMNVEV (reference sequence). The V end was cut by 4 bases, the J end by 0 bases, with 10 bases between. The naive CD8 population came from CD45RO-negative cells selected for CCR7, without terminally differentiated effector memory CD45RA+ cells. For sorted subsets, about 200 ng DNA per replicate equaled about 30,000 T cell genomes. Sequencing used immunoSEQ multiplex PCR; TCRdb keeps in-frame clones, though not all of them. The profile shows about 580,000 clones, roughly 98% of them singletons. The TCR was taken from a man aged 25-45 years in good health. Sequencing was carried out using naive CD8+ T cells sorted from blood. The gene calls are TRBV27 and TRBJ2-6, with D unresolved. The CDR3 sequence: CASSSAESSGANVLTF. Here the CDR3 DNA reads TGTGCCAGCAGTTCGGCCGAAAGCTCTGGGGCCAACGTCCTGACTTTC.